Listed below are T cell receptor beta chains from one sample, sequenced in a study of T cells after yellow fever vaccination. TCRdb used MiXCR to reprocess the 5' RACE reads, holding one entry per CDR3 protein. The sample yields a few hundred thousand distinct CDR3 sequences, approximately 3.6% seen once. The sample consisted of PBMCs, taken 15 days after the yellow fever booster vaccination. The receptors here all came from a man younger than 30 who received the YFV17D yellow fever vaccine. CDR3s include the opening cysteine and the closing phenylalanine or tryptophan. Each record gives: clone size, V gene, D gene, J gene, CDR3 DNA, CDR3 protein. A D gene is named only where the DNA matches it firmly. Size is stated for part of the rows, as once, few or many counts, or as a class when the clone is expanded.

>-|TRBV5-4|-|TRBJ2-5
TGTGCCAGCAGCCGACAGAACCAAGAGACCCAGTACTTC
CASSRQNQETQYF
>many|TRBV20-1|-|TRBJ1-3
TGCAGTGCTAGGGCGAGTGATGGAAACACCATATATTTT
CSARASDGNTIYF
>many|TRBV6-2/TRBV6-3|-|TRBJ1-2
TGTGCCAGCAGTTACATATCAGGGATCGGTGGCTACACCTTC
CASSYISGIGGYTF
>few|TRBV30|-|TRBJ2-7
TGTGCCTGGAGTGTATTTCGGGCCTACGAGCAGTACTTC
CAWSVFRAYEQYF
>many|TRBV29-1|TRBD1|TRBJ2-1
TGCAGCAAAACCGGGACAGGGGATTTCTATGAGCAGTTCTTC
CSKTGTGDFYEQFF
>many|TRBV20-1|TRBD1|TRBJ2-1
TGCAGTGCCCCGGGACAGGGGGTTGGTGAGCAGTTCTTC
CSAPGQGVGEQFF
>many|TRBV12-5|TRBD1|TRBJ2-7
TGTGCTAGTGGTTTGACTACGGGGACAGGGTTCGGGAACGAGCAGTACTTC
CASGLTTGTGFGNEQYF
>many|TRBV2|TRBD2|TRBJ2-3
TGTGCCAGCAGAAAAGGGCTAGCGGGGGAGTGGGATACGCAGTATTTT
CASRKGLAGEWDTQYF
>many|TRBV30|-|TRBJ1-1
TGTGCCTGGAGTGTTCAGGGGAAGGTGGCTTTCTTT
CAWSVQGKVAFF
>many|TRBV28|TRBD1|TRBJ1-3
TGTGCCACCACTCCGGGACAGGGGCTTACGAAAGATGGAAACACCATATATTTT
CATTPGQGLTKDGNTIYF
>many|TRBV27|-|TRBJ1-3
TGTGCCAGCAGTCCCGCCGGGGGCTCTGGAAACACCATATATTTT
CASSPAGGSGNTIYF
>many|TRBV29-1|-|TRBJ1-1
TGCAGCGTTGCTCCCGGGCTGAACACTGAAGCTTTCTTT
CSVAPGLNTEAFF
>many|TRBV2|TRBD1|TRBJ2-3
TGTGCCAGCAGCCGACAGGGGGTAAATACGCAGTATTTT
CASSRQGVNTQYF
>many|TRBV7-9|-|TRBJ2-1
TGTGCCAGCAGCTTACGACAGCCGCCGCCAGTCTTC
CASSLRQPPPVF
>many|TRBV5-1|TRBD1|TRBJ1-2
TGCGCCAGCAGCTTGGGAGGACAGGGGGACTACACCTTC
CASSLGGQGDYTF
>many|TRBV20-1|-|TRBJ1-1
TGCAGTGGGGGCACCAGGAACACTGAAGCTTTCTTT
CSGGTRNTEAFF
>many|TRBV10-3|TRBD2|TRBJ2-3
TGTGCCACGGCCCGCGGGGGGCCCACAGATACGCAGTATTTT
CATARGGPTDTQYF
>many|TRBV27|TRBD1|TRBJ2-6
TGTGCCAGCAGAAAGACAGGGGTCGGGGCCAACGTCCTGACTTTC
CASRKTGVGANVLTF
>-|TRBV19|TRBD2|TRBJ2-5
TGTGCCAGTAGTATAGAGGCTAGCGGGGGGCAAGAGACCCAGTACTTC
CASSIEASGGQETQYF
>many|TRBV20-1|-|TRBJ2-3
TGCAGTGCCAGAAGGAGACATAGCACAGATACGCAGTATTTT
CSARRRHSTDTQYF
>-|TRBV27|TRBD1|TRBJ1-1
TGTGCCACCTTAAACAGGGGATTGAACACTGAAGCTTTCTTT
CATLNRGLNTEAFF
>many|TRBV20-1|-|TRBJ2-3
TGCAGTGCTACCTATTCGAGCACAGATACGCAGTATTTT
CSATYSSTDTQYF
>many|TRBV5-1|TRBD1|TRBJ1-3
TGCGCCAGCAGTTTCAGCGCCGGGACAGCTGGAAACACCATATATTTT
CASSFSAGTAGNTIYF
>-|TRBV20-1|-|TRBJ1-2
TGCAGTGCCCTTGGACAGTACTATGGCTACACCTTC
CSALGQYYGYTF
>few|TRBV6-5|TRBD1|TRBJ1-2
TGTGCCAGCAGTTACATTGGGAGGACAGGCCATGGCTACACCTTC
CASSYIGRTGHGYTF
>many|TRBV12-3/TRBV12-4|-|TRBJ2-7
TGTGCCAGCAGTTTATATCCGGTCTCCTACGAGCAGTACTTC
CASSLYPVSYEQYF
>many|TRBV4-1|TRBD1|TRBJ1-1
TGCGCCAGCAGCCACTTCCCTGAGGGGTGGCAGGGGGCGAGGGGGAGGTTGAACACTGAAGCTTTCTTT
CASSHFPEGWQGARGRLNTEAFF
>many|TRBV7-2|-|TRBJ2-1
TGTGCCAGCACCTCAGGAGGTGGCACGGCCGGTTACAATGAGCAGTTCTTC
CASTSGGGTAGYNEQFF
>many|TRBV7-9|-|TRBJ1-2
TGTGCCAGCAGCTTAGCTGATGGCTACACCTTC
CASSLADGYTF
>many|TRBV29-1|-|TRBJ2-3
TGCAGCGTTGATCCCGCGGGGGCCAGCGGGGATACGCAGTATTTT
CSVDPAGASGDTQYF